This T cell receptor (beta chain) comes out of a study of blood T cells in healthy people across ages. PCR was performed a second time for roughly 7 to 11 cycles using a sample-barcoded 5' primer and a J-beta primer mix. A single record per CDR3 protein comes from TCRdb applying MiXCR to the 5' RACE reads. Among about 970,000 distinct CDR3 sequences listed, roughly 51% were seen once. Staff drew around 10 milliliters of peripheral blood from each donor. CDR1 is KGHDR, CDR2 SFDVKD, per germline. With 5 bases removed from V and 6 bases from J, the gap between germline ends came to 12 bases. CDR3 length: 13 amino acids.

The specimen was blood. The source of this sequence is a woman aged 60-75 years in good health. V gene TRBV24-1 combines with J gene TRBJ1-1; D is unresolved. CDR3: CATSGGGFAEAFF. The CDR3, as DNA: TGTGCCACCAGTGGTGGAGGGTTCGCTGAAGCTTTCTTT.